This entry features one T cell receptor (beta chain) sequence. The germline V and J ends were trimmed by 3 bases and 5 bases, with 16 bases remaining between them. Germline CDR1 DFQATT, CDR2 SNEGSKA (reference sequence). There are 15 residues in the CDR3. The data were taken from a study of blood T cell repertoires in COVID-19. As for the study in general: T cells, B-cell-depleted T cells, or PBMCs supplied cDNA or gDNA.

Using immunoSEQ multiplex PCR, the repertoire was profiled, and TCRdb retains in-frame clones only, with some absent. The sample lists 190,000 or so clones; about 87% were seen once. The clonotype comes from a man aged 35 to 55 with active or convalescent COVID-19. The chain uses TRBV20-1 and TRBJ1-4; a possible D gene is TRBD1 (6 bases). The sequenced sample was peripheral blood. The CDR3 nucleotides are TGCAGTGCTAGTGGGCTTCGGGGGGCGAATGAAAAACTGTTTTTT. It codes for CSASGLRGANEKLFF.